This T cell receptor (beta chain) was identified during a study of blood T cells in healthy people across ages. The CDR3 extends over 14 amino acids. The germline V and J ends were trimmed by 3 bases and 3 bases, with 12 bases remaining between them. Next came a second PCR, run for about 6 to 12 cycles, which used a sample-barcoded 5' primer along with a J-beta primer mix. Tags on each cDNA molecule came from a template-switch adaptor with 12 random nucleotides. TCRdb re-called the 5' RACE reads through MiXCR, storing one row per CDR3 protein. The table has roughly 2 million distinct CDR3 sequences, around half seen once. Each sample had at least 7 million PBMCs isolated. This clonotype was found a few times. What it recognizes is unknown. Broader study findings: TCR beta diversity tracked closely with naive T cell percentage.

Sequenced: blood. The chain employs TRBV12-3 or TRBV12-4 and TRBJ2-7, with D possibly being TRBD1 (6 bases). The sequence was obtained from a middle-aged woman in good health. In DNA form, the CDR3 reads TGTGCCAGCAGTTTGGGGGCCGCGGACTACGAGCAGTACTTC. It yields the protein CASSLGAADYEQYF.